The 29 T cell receptor beta chains below come from one sample, sequenced in a study of PD-1 blockade in mismatch repair-deficient tumors (dated by TCRdb to about 2017). The sample's time point label, in plain terms: peripheral blood 12 weeks after first pembrolizumab dose. Receptors were amplified or captured by the immunoSEQ multiplex PCR assay. TCRdb retrieved this table from immuneACCESS and kept in-frame rearrangements only. Not all clones are present; in checked studies, unresolved V genes account for under half, and no reason is known for the remainder. The sample table lists roughly 80,000 clones, 81% of them with a count of one. The biggest ten clones account for roughly 2.5% of the sample. The sample in question was peripheral blood, obtained 12 weeks after starting pembrolizumab. The receptors come from an adult with mismatch repair-deficient cancer.

This clone was recorded once. The chain recombines TRBV6-5 with TRBJ2-7, with D hard to call. Germline values: CDR1 MNHEY, CDR2 SVGAGI. The CDR3 has 14 residues. Trimming took off 7 bases at V and 1 base at J, with 14 bases between the two ends. The CDR3 sequence: CASTEAQVSYEQYF. The CDR3 DNA sequence: TGTGCCAGCACCGAGGCCCAGGTATCCTACGAGCAGTACTTC.

CDR3 in amino acids: CASSAGQGAAVWAHTEAFF. The CDR3 nucleotides read TGCGCCAGCAGCGCGGGACAGGGGGCCGCCGTATGGGCGCACACTGAAGCTTTCTTT. The genes are TRBV5-1 and TRBJ1-1; 12 positions match TRBD1. CDR3 length equals 19 residues. CDR1 is SGHRS, CDR2 YFSETQ, per germline. Trimming removed 4 bases from V and 3 bases from J; junction bases left unmatched: 16.

The genes are TRBV6-5 and TRBJ2-1, with unresolved D. The V end lost 4 bases, the J end lost 0 bases, and 4 bases lay between the germline ends. This CDR3 is 13 amino acids long. CDR1 is MNHEY, CDR2 SVGAGI, per germline. The CDR3 here is CASSSSSYNEQFF. The CDR3 DNA reads TGTGCCAGCAGTTCGAGCTCCTACAATGAGCAGTTCTTC.

The V and J genes are TRBV27 and TRBJ2-3; D remains ambiguous. The CDR3 runs 14 residues. V lost 6 bases and J lost 0, with 10 bases in between. Germline V gene sequence: CDR1 MNHEY, CDR2 SMNVEV (reference sequence). The CDR3 spells CASRAMYSTDTQYF. The CDR3 bases are TGTGCCAGCAGGGCCATGTATAGCACAGATACGCAGTATTTT.

The chain has TRBV11-2 and TRBJ2-1; 8 bases agree with TRBD2. V dropped 1 base and J dropped 1; count of bases not matched to a gene: 9. Germline V CDR1 and CDR2: SGHAT, FQNNGV. The CDR3 covers 18 residues. The CDR3 loop is CASSLGGGSGGSYNEQFF. CDR3 coding DNA: TGTGCCAGCAGCTTAGGTGGGGGCAGCGGGGGATCCTACAATGAGCAGTTCTTC.

A few counts support this clone. This sequence joins TRBV30 and TRBJ1-1, with a tentative D call TRBD1 (5 bases). Germline loops: CDR1 GTSNPN, CDR2 SVGIG (reference sequence). The CDR3 has 12 amino acids. V lost 7 bases to trimming and J lost 6 bases, with 15 bases between them. In DNA form, the CDR3 reads TGTGCCTTGGACGGAAAACAGGCTGAAGCTTTCTTT. This codes for CALDGKQAEAFF.

This chain links TRBV21-1 with TRBJ1-3. TRBV21-1 is assigned pseudogene status. CDR3 length: 16 amino acids. CDR3 sequence: CASSKRGEGSGNTIYF. The CDR3 nucleotides read TGTGCCAGCAGCAAAAGGGGGGAGGGATCTGGAAACACCATATATTTT.

This clone was recorded a few times. This sequence joins TRBV6-4 and TRBJ1-1; 7 nucleotides line up with TRBD1. V gave up 5 bases and J gave up 3 bases; unmatched junction bases: 3. The germline V gene encodes CDR1 MRHNA and CDR2 SNTAGT. The CDR3 is made up of 13 amino acids. The DNA for the CDR3 is TGTGCCAGCAGTCCTACAGGGGACACTGAAGCTTTCTTT. Residues: CASSPTGDTEAFF.

The rearrangement links TRBV19 to TRBJ2-7, with 7 bases aligning to TRBD1. V dropped 6 bases and J dropped 3; count of bases not matched to a gene: 5. The CDR3 length is 13 residues. Germline assignment: CDR1 LNHDA and CDR2 SQIVND (reference sequence). CDR3 in amino acids: CASSLGQVYEQYF. In DNA form, the CDR3 reads TGTGCCAGTAGCCTTGGACAGGTCTACGAGCAGTACTTC. Filled out from reference TRBV19 and TRBJ2-7, the complete variable domain reads DGGITQSPKYLFRKEGQNVTLSCEQNLNHDAMYWYRQDPGQGLRLIYYSQIVNDFQKGDIAEGYSVSREKKESFPLTVTSAQKNPTAFYLCASSLGQVYEQYFGPGTRLTVT.

This chain uses TRBV6-1 with TRBJ1-2; the match to TRBD1 covers 7 bases. With V trimmed by 5 bases and J by 8 bases, 14 bases remained unmatched. The length of the CDR3 is 15 residues. CDR1 and CDR2 from the germline V gene are MNHNS and SASEGT. The CDR3 DNA is TGTGCCAGCAGTATGACAGGGAGTCTTTCGGAGGGCTACACCTTC. Its protein is CASSMTGSLSEGYTF.

This clone has a single count. The chain couples TRBV6-6 to TRBJ1-2; D is undetermined. Trimming left V 10 bases short and J 8 bases short, with 23 bases between. The CDR3 extends over 14 amino acids. Germline CDR1 and CDR2: MNHNY and SVGAGI (reference sequence). CDR3 amino acids: CATLPHDKTGGYTF. For the CDR3, the DNA is TGTGCCACCCTTCCTCATGATAAAACGGGCGGCTACACCTTC.

The J gene is TRBJ2-3, the V gene TRBV2, with D unclear. The CDR3 has 10 amino acids. The germline gives CDR1 SNHLY, CDR2 FYNNEI. The V gene lost 7 bases and the J gene lost 4 bases, with 3 bases spanning the gap. In DNA form, the CDR3 reads TGTGCCAGCACTCCAGATACGCAGTATTTT. It specifies CASTPDTQYF.

The chain carries TRBV27 and TRBJ2-5; D not resolved. CDR1 MNHEY and CDR2 SMNVEV come from the germline V gene (reference sequence). V lost 2 bases and J 7 bases, leaving 14 bases between the germline ends. The length of the CDR3 is 14 residues. The CDR3 reads CASSLEKAWGTQYF. The CDR3 DNA is TGTGCCAGCAGTTTAGAGAAGGCCTGGGGGACCCAGTACTTC.

The chain carries TRBV5-1 and TRBJ2-5, with 8 bases matching TRBD1. V gave up 4 bases and J gave up 5 bases; unmatched junction bases: 10. The CDR3 runs to 15 residues. Germline CDR1 SGHRS, CDR2 YFSETQ. This CDR3 reads CASSLRGRGSETQYF. DNA for the CDR3: TGCGCCAGCAGCCTCAGGGGGCGGGGTTCGGAGACCCAGTACTTC.

V gene TRBV9 combines with J gene TRBJ2-2, with 8 bases identical to TRBD1. The CDR3 extends over 15 amino acids. Germline V gene sequence: CDR1 SGDLS, CDR2 YYNGEE. J gave up 6 bases and V 4 bases, and 8 bases lay outside the gene matches. CDR3 loop: CASSTDRGSAGELFF. CDR3 nucleotide sequence: TGTGCCAGCAGCACCGACAGGGGCTCGGCCGGGGAGCTGTTTTTT.

The chain combines TRBV18 with TRBJ2-7; 11 nucleotides agree with TRBD2. Germline values: CDR1 KGHSH, CDR2 LQKENI. The V gene end was trimmed by 1 base and the J gene end by 0 bases; junction bases not matched to a gene: 8. This CDR3 spans 18 amino acids. This CDR3 reads CASSPRVTSGASSYEQYF. DNA of the CDR3: TGTGCCAGCTCACCACGGGTGACTAGCGGGGCAAGCTCCTACGAGCAGTACTTC.

This rearrangement joins TRBV7-9 to TRBJ2-2; D unclear. Germline lookup yields CDR1 SEHNR and CDR2 FQNEAQ (reference sequence). With 10 bases removed from V and 4 bases from J, the gap between germline ends came to 19 bases. This CDR3 is built from 15 residues. The CDR3 loop is CATPNPGVSTGELFF. In DNA form, the CDR3 reads TGTGCCACCCCGAACCCTGGAGTTAGCACCGGGGAGCTGTTTTTT. Filled out from reference TRBV7-9 and TRBJ2-2, the complete variable domain reads DTGVSQNPRHKITKRGQNVTFRCDPISEHNRLYWYRQTLGQGPEFLTYFQNEAQLEKSRLLSDRFSAERPKGSFSTLEIQRTEQGDSAMYLCATPNPGVSTGELFFGEGSRLTVL.

V gene TRBV7-2 combines with J gene TRBJ2-7; TRBD2 agrees at 13 bases. This CDR3 contains 15 residues. Germline CDR1 and CDR2: SGHTA and FQGNSA. Trimming at V came to 5 bases and at J to 9 bases, leaving 10 bases not matched to a gene. The CDR3 reads CASSPRGLAGLGQYF. The DNA for the CDR3 is TGTGCCAGCAGCCCCCGGGGACTAGCGGGACTGGGGCAGTACTTC. The whole variable domain, filled in from reference TRBV7-2 and TRBJ2-7, reads GAGVSQSPSNKVTEKGKDVELRCDPISGHTALYWYRQSLGQGLEFLIYFQGNSAPDKSGLPSDRFSAERTGGSVSTLTIQRTQQEDSAVYLCASSPRGLAGLGQYFGPGTRLTVT.

This chain links TRBV7-8 with TRBJ2-7; 7 bases agree with TRBD2. The CDR3 runs 14 residues. Trimming cost V 4 bases and J 4 bases; bases outside gene matches: 7. Germline V gene sequence: CDR1 SGHVS, CDR2 FQNEAQ. The CDR3 loop is CASSWAGTKYEQYF. DNA of the CDR3: TGTGCCAGCAGCTGGGCCGGGACTAAATACGAGCAGTACTTC.

V usage is TRBV7-9 and J usage is TRBJ1-4, with D hard to call. This CDR3 has 14 amino acids. CDR1 is SEHNR and CDR2 is FQNEAQ in the germline V gene (reference sequence). Trimming removed 3 bases from V and 6 bases from J, with 11 bases in between. The CDR3 region is CASSLGQKDEKLFF. The CDR3 DNA follows: TGTGCCAGCAGCTTGGGCCAGAAGGATGAAAAACTGTTTTTT.

This sequence joins TRBV4-1 and TRBJ1-5; no firm D call. Trimming pared 1 base from V and 6 bases from J, leaving 10 bases between. Germline loops: CDR1 MGHRA, CDR2 YSYEKL. The CDR3 has 14 amino acids. CDR3 sequence reads: CASSQVVSGQPQHF. The CDR3 bases are TGCGCCAGCAGCCAAGTAGTTTCGGGTCAGCCCCAGCATTTT.

This chain uses TRBV7-2 with TRBJ2-7; D possibly corresponds to TRBD2 (5 bases). V lost 5 bases to trimming and J lost 0 bases, with 17 bases between them. Per the germline V gene, CDR1 is SGHTA and CDR2 is FQGNSA. The CDR3 spans 16 residues. CDR3 amino acids: CASSPWSAGGSYEQYF. DNA of the CDR3: TGTGCCAGCAGCCCCTGGTCCGCCGGAGGCTCCTACGAGCAGTACTTC.

This sequence joins TRBV7-2 and TRBJ1-2; a weak D match, TRBD1 (6 bases). CDR1 and CDR2 from the germline V gene are SGHTA and FQGNSA. This CDR3 has 15 residues. The V gene lost 5 bases and the J gene lost 2 bases, with 15 bases spanning the gap. CDR3 DNA: TGTGCCAGCAGCACAGCCAGGGGAGCCAACTATGGCTACACCTTC. It specifies CASSTARGANYGYTF.

This clone was recorded only once. J is TRBJ2-7 and V is TRBV9; 7 bases map to TRBD2. CDR1 and CDR2 (germline): SGDLS, YYNGEE. V shed 3 bases, J shed 6 bases, and the junction held 9 bases outside the gene matches. The CDR3 loop spans 14 amino acids. The CDR3 protein is CASSASGSTLEQYF. CDR3 nucleotides: TGTGCCAGCAGCGCTAGCGGCTCTACCCTCGAGCAGTACTTC.

The chain employs TRBV4-2 and TRBJ1-1; 8 nucleotides match TRBD1. With 1 base clipped from V and 6 bases from J, the junction kept 22 bases outside the gene matches. The CDR3 runs to 20 residues. Germline V gene sequence: CDR1 LGHNA, CDR2 YNFKEQ. The CDR3 DNA reads TGTGCCAGCAGCCAAGTATGGTTACCGGGACAGGATACAAGACCCGCTGAAGCTTTCTTT. Protein: CASSQVWLPGQDTRPAEAFF.

The chain recombines TRBV19 with TRBJ1-2; D gene unclear. The CDR3 is 14 residues long. The V and J ends lost 7 bases and 2 bases respectively, with 14 bases between them. Germline-derived CDR1 and CDR2 are LNHDA and SQIVND (reference sequence). The CDR3 reads CASTGESRNYGYTF. Here the CDR3 DNA reads TGTGCCAGTACCGGAGAGAGTCGAAACTATGGCTACACCTTC.

The table lists this clone with a few counts. Here the CDR3 DNA reads TGTGCCAGCAGCACCCTGGACAGTCCAGAGACCCAGTACTTC. Translated, it gives CASSTLDSPETQYF. The V and J genes are TRBV7-9 and TRBJ2-5; possible D gene TRBD1, 6 bases. CDR1 and CDR2 (germline): SEHNR, FQNEAQ (reference sequence). Trimming took 5 bases from V and 4 from J, leaving 14 bases between them. The CDR3 is made up of 14 amino acids. Variable domain in full (rest from reference TRBV7-9 and TRBJ2-5): DTGVSQNPRHKITKRGQNVTFRCDPISEHNRLYWYRQTLGQGPEFLTYFQNEAQLEKSRLLSDRFSAERPKGSFSTLEIQRTEQGDSAMYLCASSTLDSPETQYFGPGTRLLVL.

This clone was counted only a few times. The CDR3 is CASTRTSGLSYEQYF. The CDR3 nucleotides read TGTGCCAGCACCCGGACTAGCGGGCTCTCCTACGAGCAGTACTTC. The V call is TRBV27, the J call TRBJ2-7; 11 bases match TRBD2. V dropped 7 bases and J dropped 0; count of bases not matched to a gene: 5. Germline V gives CDR1 MNHEY, CDR2 SMNVEV (reference sequence). This CDR3 spans 15 amino acids.

The chain has TRBV7-9 and TRBJ2-7, with 14 bases fitting TRBD2. This CDR3 has 14 residues. In germline, CDR1 is SEHNR, CDR2 FQNEAQ (reference sequence). The V gene end was trimmed by 3 bases and the J gene end by 6 bases; junction bases not matched to a gene: 1. In DNA form, the CDR3 reads TGTGCCAGCAGCTTGGGACTAGCGGGAGTCGAGCAGTACTTC. It is translated as CASSLGLAGVEQYF.